This T cell receptor beta chain was sequenced during a study of blood T cell repertoires in COVID-19. Overall study: Acute and convalescent COVID-19 specimens originated in the United States, Italy and Spain. PBMCs, B-cell-depleted T cells, or T cells provided the cDNA or gDNA that made up the material.

Seattle cases were enrolled at active infection and followed longitudinally. Source study methods: Quantification of nucleated cells was approximated via reference gene primer amplification. Profiled with immunoSEQ multiplex PCR; TCRdb holds only in-frame clones, not every one. V and J calls and clone size are copied from that table; D and trimming were computed from the DNA. The profile shows 150,000 or so clones, 75% to 90% of them singletons. The J segment lost 5 bases and the V segment lost 5 bases, leaving 6 bases of the junction unmatched. The CDR3 covers 14 residues. Germline V gene sequence: CDR1 SNHLY, CDR2 FYNNEI.

The sample was peripheral blood. The sequence was collected from a woman aged 55-75 years with COVID-19, enrolled during active disease. The chain combines TRBV2 with TRBJ1-1; 9 bases are a match to TRBD1. The CDR3: CASSYAGQGTEAFF. The CDR3 nucleotides read TGTGCCAGCAGTTACGCTGGACAGGGGACTGAAGCTTTCTTT.